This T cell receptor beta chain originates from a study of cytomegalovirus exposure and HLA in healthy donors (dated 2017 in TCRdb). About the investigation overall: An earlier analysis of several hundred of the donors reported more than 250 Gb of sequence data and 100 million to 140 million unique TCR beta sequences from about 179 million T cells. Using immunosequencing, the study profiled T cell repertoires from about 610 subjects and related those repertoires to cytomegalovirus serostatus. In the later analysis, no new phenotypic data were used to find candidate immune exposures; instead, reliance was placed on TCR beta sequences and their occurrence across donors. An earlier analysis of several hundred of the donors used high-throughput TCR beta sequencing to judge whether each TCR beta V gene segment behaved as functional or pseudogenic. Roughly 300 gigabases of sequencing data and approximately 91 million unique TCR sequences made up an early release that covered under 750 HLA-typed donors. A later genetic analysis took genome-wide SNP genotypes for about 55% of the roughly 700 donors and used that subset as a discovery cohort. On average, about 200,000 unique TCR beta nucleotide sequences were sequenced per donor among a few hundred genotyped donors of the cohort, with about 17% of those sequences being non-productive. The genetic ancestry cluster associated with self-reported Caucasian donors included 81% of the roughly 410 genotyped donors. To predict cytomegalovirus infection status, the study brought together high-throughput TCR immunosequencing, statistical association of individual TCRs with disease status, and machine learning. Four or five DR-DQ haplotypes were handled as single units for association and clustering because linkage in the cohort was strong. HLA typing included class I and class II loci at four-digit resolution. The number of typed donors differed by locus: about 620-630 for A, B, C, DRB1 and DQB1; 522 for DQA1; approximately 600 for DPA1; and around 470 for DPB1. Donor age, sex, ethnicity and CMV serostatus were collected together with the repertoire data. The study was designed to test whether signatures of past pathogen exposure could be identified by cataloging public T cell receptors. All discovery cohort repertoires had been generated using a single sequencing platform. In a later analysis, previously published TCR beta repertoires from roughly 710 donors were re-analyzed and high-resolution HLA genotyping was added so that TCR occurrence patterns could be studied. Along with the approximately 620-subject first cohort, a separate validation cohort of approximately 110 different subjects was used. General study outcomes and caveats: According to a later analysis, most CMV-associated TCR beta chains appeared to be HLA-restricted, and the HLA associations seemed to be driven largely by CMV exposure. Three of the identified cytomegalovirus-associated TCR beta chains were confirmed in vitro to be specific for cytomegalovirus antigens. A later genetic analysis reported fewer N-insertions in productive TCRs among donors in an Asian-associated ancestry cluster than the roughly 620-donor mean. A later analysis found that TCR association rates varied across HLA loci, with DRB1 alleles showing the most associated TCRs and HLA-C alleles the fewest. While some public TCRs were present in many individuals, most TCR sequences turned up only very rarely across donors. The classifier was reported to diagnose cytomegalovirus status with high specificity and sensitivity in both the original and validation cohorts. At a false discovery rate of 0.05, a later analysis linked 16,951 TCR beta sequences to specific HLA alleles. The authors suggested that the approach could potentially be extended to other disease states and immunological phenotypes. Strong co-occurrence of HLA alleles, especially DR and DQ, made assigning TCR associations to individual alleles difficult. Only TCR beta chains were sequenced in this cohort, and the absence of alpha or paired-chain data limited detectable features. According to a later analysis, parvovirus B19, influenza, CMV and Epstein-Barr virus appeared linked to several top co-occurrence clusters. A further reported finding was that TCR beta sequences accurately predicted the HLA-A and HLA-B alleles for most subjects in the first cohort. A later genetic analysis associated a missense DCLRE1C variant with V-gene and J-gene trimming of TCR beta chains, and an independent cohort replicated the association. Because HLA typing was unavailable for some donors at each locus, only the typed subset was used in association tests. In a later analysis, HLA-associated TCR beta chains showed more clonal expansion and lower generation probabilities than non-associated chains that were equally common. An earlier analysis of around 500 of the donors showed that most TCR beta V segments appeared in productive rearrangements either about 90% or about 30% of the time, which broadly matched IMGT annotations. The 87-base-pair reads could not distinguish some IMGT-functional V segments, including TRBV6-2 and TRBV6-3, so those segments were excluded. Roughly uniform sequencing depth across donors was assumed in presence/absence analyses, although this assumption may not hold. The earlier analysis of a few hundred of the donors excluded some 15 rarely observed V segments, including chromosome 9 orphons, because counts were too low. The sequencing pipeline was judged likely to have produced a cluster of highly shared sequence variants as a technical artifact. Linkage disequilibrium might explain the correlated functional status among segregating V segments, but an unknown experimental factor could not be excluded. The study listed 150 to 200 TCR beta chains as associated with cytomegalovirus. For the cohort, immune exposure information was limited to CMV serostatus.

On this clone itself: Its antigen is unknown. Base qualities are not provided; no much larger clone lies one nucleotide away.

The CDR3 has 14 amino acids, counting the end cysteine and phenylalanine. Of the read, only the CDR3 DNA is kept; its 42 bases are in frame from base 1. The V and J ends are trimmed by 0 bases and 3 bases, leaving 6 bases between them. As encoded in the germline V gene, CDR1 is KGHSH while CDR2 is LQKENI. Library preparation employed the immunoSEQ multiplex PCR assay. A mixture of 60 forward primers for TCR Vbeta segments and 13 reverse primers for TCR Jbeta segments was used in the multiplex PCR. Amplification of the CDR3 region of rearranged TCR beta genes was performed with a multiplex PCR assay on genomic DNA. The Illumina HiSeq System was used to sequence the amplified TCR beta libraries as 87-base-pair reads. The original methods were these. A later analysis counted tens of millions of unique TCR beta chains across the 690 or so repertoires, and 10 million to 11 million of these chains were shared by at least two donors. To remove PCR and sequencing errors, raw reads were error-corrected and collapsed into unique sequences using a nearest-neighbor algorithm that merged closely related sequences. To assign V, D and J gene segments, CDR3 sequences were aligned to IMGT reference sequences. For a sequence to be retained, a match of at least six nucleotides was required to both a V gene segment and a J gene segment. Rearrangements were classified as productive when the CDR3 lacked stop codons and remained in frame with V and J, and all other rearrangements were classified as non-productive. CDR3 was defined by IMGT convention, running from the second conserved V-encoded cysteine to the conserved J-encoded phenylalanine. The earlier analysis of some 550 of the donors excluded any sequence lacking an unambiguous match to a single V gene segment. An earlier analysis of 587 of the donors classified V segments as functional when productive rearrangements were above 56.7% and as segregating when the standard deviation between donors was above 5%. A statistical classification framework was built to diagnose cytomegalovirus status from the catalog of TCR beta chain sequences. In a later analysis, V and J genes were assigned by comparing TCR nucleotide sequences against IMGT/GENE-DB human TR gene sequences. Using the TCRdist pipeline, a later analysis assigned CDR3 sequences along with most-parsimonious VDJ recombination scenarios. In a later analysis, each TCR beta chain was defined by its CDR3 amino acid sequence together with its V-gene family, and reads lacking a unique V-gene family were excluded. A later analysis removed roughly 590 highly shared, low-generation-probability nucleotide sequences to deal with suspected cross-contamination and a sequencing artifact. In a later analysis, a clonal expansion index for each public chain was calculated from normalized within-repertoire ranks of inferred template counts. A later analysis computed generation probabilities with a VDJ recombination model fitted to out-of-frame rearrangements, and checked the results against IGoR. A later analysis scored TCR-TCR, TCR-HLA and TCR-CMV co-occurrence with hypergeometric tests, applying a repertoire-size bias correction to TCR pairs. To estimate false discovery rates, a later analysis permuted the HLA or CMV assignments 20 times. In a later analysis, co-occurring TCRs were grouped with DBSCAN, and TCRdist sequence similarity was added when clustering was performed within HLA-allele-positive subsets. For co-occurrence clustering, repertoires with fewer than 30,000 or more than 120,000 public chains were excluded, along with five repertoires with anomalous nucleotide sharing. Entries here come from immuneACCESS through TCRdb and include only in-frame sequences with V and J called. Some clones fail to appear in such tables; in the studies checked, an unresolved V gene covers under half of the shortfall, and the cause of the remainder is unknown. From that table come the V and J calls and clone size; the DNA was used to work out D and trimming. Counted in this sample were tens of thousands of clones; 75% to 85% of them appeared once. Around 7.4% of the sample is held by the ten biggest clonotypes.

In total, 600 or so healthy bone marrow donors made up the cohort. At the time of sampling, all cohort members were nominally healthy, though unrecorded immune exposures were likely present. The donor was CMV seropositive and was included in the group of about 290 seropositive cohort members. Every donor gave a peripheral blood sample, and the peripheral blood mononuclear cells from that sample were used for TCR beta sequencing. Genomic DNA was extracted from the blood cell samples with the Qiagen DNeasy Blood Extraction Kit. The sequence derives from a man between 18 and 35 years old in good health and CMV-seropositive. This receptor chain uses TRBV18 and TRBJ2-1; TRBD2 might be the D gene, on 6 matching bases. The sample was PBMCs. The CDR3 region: CASSPPGGYNEQFF. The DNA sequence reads TGTGCCAGCTCACCACCGGGGGGCTACAATGAGCAGTTCTTC.